This section outlines one T cell receptor beta chain sequence together with its context. The target antigen is unknown. Trimming cost V 1 base and J 0 bases, with 13 bases left between them. The CDR3 loop spans 16 amino acids. Germline V lookup: CDR1 LGHNA, CDR2 YSLEER. This sample's time point: recipient sample about 28 days before transplant, after cytoreduction. This entry is derived from a study of T cell clonotyping in hematopoietic cell transplantation. Study-wide context: Cytoreduction preceded collection of pretransplant recipient samples.

Study-wide findings and caveats: Recipient TCR diversity dropped after transplant; expanded clonotypes rose from day 30 to 180.

The method was immunoSEQ multiplex PCR; TCRdb's version includes in-frame clones alone and lacks a portion of them. The top ten clones hold roughly 17% of a sample with under 20,000 clones, roughly 80% of them seen once. The chain is built from TRBV4-3 and TRBJ2-7; either TRBD1 or TRBD2 may supply D (5 bases each). This sample comprised peripheral blood mononuclear cells, obtained before stem cell transplant. The receptor was derived from a man aged 55 to 70 with acute myeloid leukemia. Some clones in this sample may be carry-over from other donors' samples. CDR3 nucleotides: TGCGCCAGCAGCCAAGGGCCACGGGGACCCTCCTACGAGCAGTACTTC. It translates to CASSQGPRGPSYEQYF.